A single sample is the source of the 9 T cell receptor beta chains below, sequenced in a study of blood T cell repertoires in COVID-19. TCRdb keeps only in-frame clones here, not all; method: immunoSEQ multiplex PCR. The sample shows 150,000 to 200,000 clones, around 90% of them seen only once. Sequenced sample: peripheral blood. These TCRs come from a man aged 35-49 years with acute or convalescent COVID-19.

This chain links TRBV18 with TRBJ1-6; 7 bases fit TRBD1. In germline, CDR1 is KGHSH, CDR2 LQKENI. The CDR3 is 14 residues long. V lost 3 bases, J lost 5 bases, and 1 base stayed unmatched. This chain's CDR3 is CASSPQGDNSPLHF. CDR3 coding DNA: TGTGCCAGCTCACCTCAGGGGGATAATTCACCCCTCCACTTT.

This clone was seen only once. The CDR3 loop reads CASSYELAGETTDTQYF. CDR3 bases: TGTGCCAGCAGTTACGAACTAGCGGGGGAGACCACAGATACGCAGTATTTT. This rearrangement joins TRBV6-2 or TRBV6-3 to TRBJ2-3; 11 nucleotides match TRBD2. The ends lost 2 bases at V and 2 bases at J; junction bases unmatched: 6. Germline V gene data show CDR1 as MNHEY and CDR2 as SVGEGT. This CDR3 region has 17 residues.

The table lists this clone with a few counts. The rearrangement joins TRBV2 to TRBJ2-1; TRBD2 matches at 9 bases. Trimming at V came to 7 bases and at J to 8 bases, leaving 9 bases not matched to a gene. The CDR3 sequence is 14 residues long. Germline CDR1 and CDR2: SNHLY and FYNNEI. CDR3 sequence: CASKGGGAAYEQFF. The CDR3 DNA sequence: TGTGCCAGCAAGGGCGGGGGGGCCGCGTATGAGCAGTTCTTC.

V is TRBV7-3 and J is TRBJ2-1, with D possibly being TRBD1 (6 bases). V lost 5 bases, J lost 4 bases, and 18 bases lay in between. Germline V lookup: CDR1 SGHTA, CDR2 FQGTGA. This CDR3 has 16 residues. The CDR3 bases are TGTGCCAGCAGCCTAAATCAGGGGATGGGGTACAATGAGCAGTTCTTC. Translated, it gives CASSLNQGMGYNEQFF.

Remarks on this clone: One end of the junction does not line up with germline, which may come from a read error. The chain uses TRBV7-9 and TRBJ2-7; tentatively, D is TRBD2 (6 bases). The germline CDR1 and CDR2 sequences are SEHNR and FQNEAQ (reference sequence). CDR3 length equals 12 residues. CDR3 sequence reads: CASSLDYLEEIF. The CDR3 DNA reads TGTGCCAGCAGCTTGGACTATCTAGAAGAGATTTTC.

The chain is built from TRBV2 and TRBJ1-1, with D tentatively TRBD1 (5 bases). CDR1 is SNHLY, CDR2 FYNNEI, per germline. With 4 bases removed from V and 3 bases from J, the gap between germline ends came to 12 bases. The CDR3 runs to 14 residues. The CDR3 spells CASSGKAGDTEAFF. The CDR3 coding sequence is TGTGCCAGCAGTGGGAAGGCGGGGGACACTGAAGCTTTCTTT.

The rearrangement uses TRBV28 and TRBJ2-3; TRBD2 aligns across 11 bases. There are 14 residues in the CDR3. Trimming took 2 bases from V and 14 from J; bases not matched to a gene: 9. Germline V gene data show CDR1 as MDHEN and CDR2 as SYDVKM. CDR3 nucleotides: TGTGCCAGCAGTTTAGTACTAGCGGGGGCCTCGGGGTATTTT. This sequence encodes CASSLVLAGASGYF.

The chain links TRBV23-1 to TRBJ2-3; 9 bases agree with TRBD1. TRBV23-1 qualifies as an ORF whose function is uncertain. With 6 bases clipped from V and 2 bases from J, the junction kept 15 bases outside the gene matches. This CDR3 comprises 18 residues. CDR3 sequence: CASRNRGPRGHATDTQYF. CDR3 nucleotide sequence: TGCGCCAGCAGAAACAGGGGGCCCAGGGGTCATGCCACAGATACGCAGTATTTT.

The V gene is TRBV4-1, the J gene TRBJ2-7, with D hard to call. The CDR3 contains 14 residues. Trimming took off 4 bases at V and 0 bases at J, with 10 bases between the two ends. CDR1 MGHRA and CDR2 YSYEKL come from the germline V gene. The CDR3 sequence is CASSPTGSSYEQYF. For the CDR3, the DNA is TGCGCCAGCAGCCCGACTGGATCCTCCTACGAGCAGTACTTC.